A selection of T cell receptor beta chains follows, all from one sample in a study of T cells after yellow fever vaccination. TCRdb independently ran MiXCR on the 5' RACE reads; one entry per CDR3 protein. Of 300,000 or so distinct CDR3 sequences in the sample, roughly 8.6% are singletons; the top ten hold roughly a sixth. The source material was PBMCs, sampled about 41 days after the first yellow fever vaccination. These receptors were taken from a man aged 18-30 years who received the YFV17D yellow fever vaccine. Both conserved end residues are part of each CDR3. Fields, in order: clone size, V gene, CDR3 length, D gene, J gene, CDR3 DNA, CDR3 protein. A D gene is named only where the DNA matches it firmly. Only some rows state a clone size, as once, few, many or a class for expanded clones.

-	TRBV30	15	TRBD1	TRBJ1-5	TGTGCCTGGAGTGTACAGGACAGGGACAATCAGCCCCAGCATTTT	CAWSVQDRDNQPQHF
-	TRBV12-3/TRBV12-4	13	-	TRBJ2-5	TGTGCCAGCAGCCCGACCCTCTTGGGGACCCAGTACTTC	CASSPTLLGTQYF
once	TRBV6-4	15	TRBD2	TRBJ2-3	TGTGCCAGGAGATGCGGGGGGTCTCCCACAGATACGCAGTATTTT	CARRCGGSPTDTQYF
many	TRBV7-2	17	-	TRBJ2-2	TGTGCCAGCAGCTCCCTACTGGACGGACTTATCACCGGGGAGCTGTTTTTT	CASSSLLDGLITGELFF
-	TRBV4-1	16	TRBD2	TRBJ2-1	TGCGCCAGCAGCCAAGTCGGCGGCGGGGGGGCGCATGAGCAGTTCTTC	CASSQVGGGGAHEQFF
-	TRBV29-1	15	TRBD1	TRBJ2-2	TGCAGCGCCAAGGCAGGGACAGGGGTCTCCGGGGAGCTGTTTTTT	CSAKAGTGVSGELFF
few	TRBV9	16	TRBD1	TRBJ2-2	TGTGCCAGCAGCGTGGGACAGCCCGTTGGCACCGGGGAGCTGTTTTTT	CASSVGQPVGTGELFF
few	TRBV10-3	14	-	TRBJ1-6	TGTGCCATCTCCGGCAGCTCCTATAATTCACCCCTCCACTTT	CAISGSSYNSPLHF
many	TRBV27	15	-	TRBJ2-1	TGTGCCAGCAGTGCTCAGCCCCGCTCCTACAATGAGCAGTTCTTC	CASSAQPRSYNEQFF
few	TRBV6-1	13	TRBD2	TRBJ2-5	TGTGCCAGCAGTGTTAGCGGGGTGGAGACCCAGTACTTC	CASSVSGVETQYF
many	TRBV7-7	13	-	TRBJ2-5	TGTGCCAGCAGCTTAGCGAGGGGCGAGACCCAGTACTTC	CASSLARGETQYF
-	TRBV5-6	14	-	TRBJ1-5	TGTGCCAGCAGCGGCGGGTATAGCAATCAGCCCCAGCATTTT	CASSGGYSNQPQHF
-	TRBV6-5	16	TRBD2	TRBJ2-3	TGTGCCAGCAGTTACCTAGCTAGCGGTATCACAGATACGCAGTATTTT	CASSYLASGITDTQYF
few	TRBV7-2	14	-	TRBJ2-5	TGTGCCAGCAGCGGGAGCGCGTTTGAAGAGACCCAGTACTTC	CASSGSAFEETQYF
-	TRBV7-3	13	-	TRBJ2-7	TGTGCCAGCAGCTCTTACGTGCTTGGAGAGCAGTACTTC	CASSSYVLGEQYF
-	TRBV4-3	14	-	TRBJ2-2	TGCGCCAGCAGCCAAGACCAGGGTGACGGGGAGCTGTTTTTT	CASSQDQGDGELFF
few	TRBV19	13	-	TRBJ1-2	TGTGCCAGTAGTACAGCCCGCGACTATGGCTACACCTTC	CASSTARDYGYTF
-	TRBV20-1	19	TRBD1	TRBJ1-5	TGCAGTGCTAGAGAGGCGGGGACAGGTCGGCCTTTGAGCAATCAGCCCCAGCATTTT	CSAREAGTGRPLSNQPQHF
many	TRBV28	14	TRBD1	TRBJ1-4	TGTGCCAGCAGTCCAGGACAGGGGAAAGAAAAACTGTTTTTT	CASSPGQGKEKLFF
-	TRBV20-1	14	TRBD2	TRBJ2-1	TGCAGTGCTGCTCTAGCGGGGGGTTACAATGAGCAGTTCTTC	CSAALAGGYNEQFF
-	TRBV5-8	16	TRBD1	TRBJ1-5	TGTGCCAGCAGCCGGACCCGACAGGGAGGCAATCAGCCCCAGCATTTT	CASSRTRQGGNQPQHF
few	TRBV7-8	17	-	TRBJ2-4	TGTGCCAGCAGCTTAGGTTCCGGGGCGGTAGCCAAAAACATTCAGTACTTC	CASSLGSGAVAKNIQYF
-	TRBV29-1	12	-	TRBJ2-3	TGCAGCGTCGGACAGATCACAGATACGCAGTATTTT	CSVGQITDTQYF
-	TRBV20-1	14	TRBD1	TRBJ1-1	TGCAGTGCTACCGAGACAGGGGTCACGACTGAAGCTTTCTTT	CSATETGVTTEAFF
-	TRBV18	17	TRBD1	TRBJ1-2	TGTGCCAGCTCACCACGTACTCGGGACAGGGGGACGTATGGCTACACCTTC	CASSPRTRDRGTYGYTF
few	TRBV6-1	14	-	TRBJ2-5	TGTGCCAGCACCCTTGGCCAGGGGAGCGAGACCCAGTACTTC	CASTLGQGSETQYF
few	TRBV11-1	14	-	TRBJ2-2	TGTGCCAGCAGCTTAGCCACGAGGACCGGGGAGCTGTTTTTT	CASSLATRTGELFF
many	TRBV29-1	14	-	TRBJ2-3	TGCAGCGTGGTTGAGGTGGGAGGCACAGATACGCAGTATTTT	CSVVEVGGTDTQYF
-	TRBV12-3/TRBV12-4	14	-	TRBJ2-5	TGTGCCAGCAGTTTATTAGAGGGACAAGAGACCCAGTACTTC	CASSLLEGQETQYF
-	TRBV27	15	-	TRBJ1-4	TGTGCCAGCAGTTTACCGGGCAGCCGGCCTGAAAAACTGTTTTTT	CASSLPGSRPEKLFF
few	TRBV6-1	14	-	TRBJ1-2	TGTGCCAGCAGCCCACGTGTCCTCGGGTATGGCTACACCTTC	CASSPRVLGYGYTF
-	TRBV9	12	-	TRBJ2-3	TGTGCCAGTGGGCCGAACACAGATACGCCGTATTTT	CASGPNTDTPYF
few	TRBV12-3/TRBV12-4	16	TRBD1	TRBJ2-3	TGTGCCAGCAGGGAACCGGGACAGGGGCCCACAGATACGCAGTATTTT	CASREPGQGPTDTQYF
many	TRBV6-5	16	-	TRBJ2-3	TGTGCCAGCAGTTACGGGACCTCCTCACGCACAGATACGCAGTATTTT	CASSYGTSSRTDTQYF
few	TRBV6-4	17	-	TRBJ1-4	TGTGCCAGCGAAAGGTGGCCTGCCGTGACGGTTCATGAAAAACTGTTTTTT	CASERWPAVTVHEKLFF
few	TRBV29-1	12	-	TRBJ1-1	TGCAGCGTTGGACTCCCCAGCTCTGAAGCTTTCTTT	CSVGLPSSEAFF
-	TRBV5-1	12	-	TRBJ2-3	TGCGCCAGCAGCTCGGATACACTTACGCAGTATTTT	CASSSDTLTQYF
many	TRBV19	15	TRBD2	TRBJ2-7	TGTGCCAGTAGTATAGATGCTAGCGGGGGCTACGAGCAGTACTTC	CASSIDASGGYEQYF
-	TRBV2	14	TRBD1	TRBJ1-1	TGTGCCAGCAGTGAAAAGGGGGCACGCTATGGAGCTTTCTTT	CASSEKGARYGAFF
-	TRBV7-2	11	-	TRBJ1-3	TGTGCCAGCAGCCGGGGAGGCACCATATATTTT	CASSRGGTIYF
few	TRBV12-3/TRBV12-4	15	-	TRBJ1-3	TGTGCCAGCACTGACCCTTTGCGGACGGGAAACACCATATATTTT	CASTDPLRTGNTIYF
-	TRBV12-3/TRBV12-4	14	-	TRBJ2-1	TGTGCCAGCAGTTCCCGAACTCCCTACAATGAGCAGTTCTTC	CASSSRTPYNEQFF
-	TRBV12-3/TRBV12-4	12	-	TRBJ1-1	TGTGCCAGCAGTTTTTCTGGCTCGAGTCCTTTCTTT	CASSFSGSSPFF
few	TRBV29-1	12	-	TRBJ2-2	TGCAGCGACAGGGAGAACACCGGGGAGCTGTTTTTT	CSDRENTGELFF
few	TRBV4-3	18	-	TRBJ1-1	TGCGCCAGCAGCCAATGCTGTGGGGGCGGTGGCTCGAACACTGAAGCTTTCTTT	CASSQCCGGGGSNTEAFF
-	TRBV6-5	19	-	TRBJ2-6	TGTGCCAGCAGTTATATCGCAGGTCAGGGGAGCTCTGGGGCCAACGTCCTGACTTTC	CASSYIAGQGSSGANVLTF
few	TRBV29-1	14	-	TRBJ2-3	TGCAGCGTTGTGGGAGATAGGGGCACAGATACGCAGTATTTT	CSVVGDRGTDTQYF
few	TRBV6-5	11	-	TRBJ2-1	TGTGCGGCAGGGGCGTACAATGAGCAGTTCTTC	CAAGAYNEQFF
few	TRBV9	16	TRBD2	TRBJ2-2	TGTGCCAGCAGCGATCCGGGGGGGAGAAACACCGGGGAGCTGTTTTTT	CASSDPGGRNTGELFF